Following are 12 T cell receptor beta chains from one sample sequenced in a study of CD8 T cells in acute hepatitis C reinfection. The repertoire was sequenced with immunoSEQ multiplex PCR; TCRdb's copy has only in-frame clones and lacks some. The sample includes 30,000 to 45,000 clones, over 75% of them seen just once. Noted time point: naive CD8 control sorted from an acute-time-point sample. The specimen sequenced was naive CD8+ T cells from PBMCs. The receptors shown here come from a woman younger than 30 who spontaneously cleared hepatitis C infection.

CDR3 sequence (DNA): TGTGCCAGCAGCCACACTTTGAGCGGCTACACCTTC. Amino acids: CASSHTLSGYTF. The rearrangement joins TRBV14 to TRBJ1-2, with D uncertain. This CDR3 is built from 12 residues. Germline values: CDR1 SGHDN, CDR2 FVKESK. V was cut by 3 bases and J by 8 bases, with 10 bases left in between.

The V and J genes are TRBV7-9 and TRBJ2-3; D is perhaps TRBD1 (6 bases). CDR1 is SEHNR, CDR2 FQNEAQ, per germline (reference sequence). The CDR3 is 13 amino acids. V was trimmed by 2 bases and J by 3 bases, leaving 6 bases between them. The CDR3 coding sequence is TGTGCCAGCAGCTTAACAGGGACAGATACGCAGTATTTT. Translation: CASSLTGTDTQYF.

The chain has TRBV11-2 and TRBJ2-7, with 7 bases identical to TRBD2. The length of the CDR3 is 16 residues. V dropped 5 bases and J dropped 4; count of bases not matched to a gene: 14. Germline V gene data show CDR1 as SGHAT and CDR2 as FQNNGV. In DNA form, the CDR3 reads TGTGCCAGCAGCCCTGGGAGGGAACCCACTCTTTACGAGCAGTACTTC. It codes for CASSPGREPTLYEQYF.

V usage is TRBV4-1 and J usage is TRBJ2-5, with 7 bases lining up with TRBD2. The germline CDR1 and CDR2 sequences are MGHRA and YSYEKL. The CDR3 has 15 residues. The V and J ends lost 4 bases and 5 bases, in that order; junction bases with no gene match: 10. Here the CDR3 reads CASSLSSGTSETQYF. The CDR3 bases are TGCGCCAGCAGCCTAAGCAGCGGGACCTCGGAGACCCAGTACTTC.

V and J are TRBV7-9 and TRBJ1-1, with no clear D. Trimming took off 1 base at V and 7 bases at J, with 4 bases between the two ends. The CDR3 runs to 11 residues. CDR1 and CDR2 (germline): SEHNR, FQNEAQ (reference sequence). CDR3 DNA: TGTGCCAGCAGCTTAGGATATGAAGCTTTCTTT. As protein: CASSLGYEAFF. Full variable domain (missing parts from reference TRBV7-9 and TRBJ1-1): DTGVSQNPRHKITKRGQNVTFRCDPISEHNRLYWYRQTLGQGPEFLTYFQNEAQLEKSRLLSDRFSAERPKGSFSTLEIQRTEQGDSAMYLCASSLGYEAFFGQGTRLTVV.

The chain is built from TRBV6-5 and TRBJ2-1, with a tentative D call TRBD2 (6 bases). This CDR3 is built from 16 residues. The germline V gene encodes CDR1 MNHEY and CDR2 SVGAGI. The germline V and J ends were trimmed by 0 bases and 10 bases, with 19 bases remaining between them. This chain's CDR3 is CASSYSIVTGSGEQFF. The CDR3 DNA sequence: TGTGCCAGCAGTTACTCTATTGTTACGGGGAGCGGGGAGCAGTTCTTC.

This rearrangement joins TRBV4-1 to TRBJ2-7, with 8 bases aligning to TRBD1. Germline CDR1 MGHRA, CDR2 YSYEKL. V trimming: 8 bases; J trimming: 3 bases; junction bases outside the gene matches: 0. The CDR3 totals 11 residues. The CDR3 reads CASGQGYEQYF. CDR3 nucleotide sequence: TGCGCCAGCGGACAGGGCTACGAGCAGTACTTC.

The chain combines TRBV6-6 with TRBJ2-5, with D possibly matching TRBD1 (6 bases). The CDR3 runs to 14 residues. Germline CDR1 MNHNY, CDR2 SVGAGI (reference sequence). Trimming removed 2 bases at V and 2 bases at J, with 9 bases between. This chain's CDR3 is CASSYVQGQETQYF. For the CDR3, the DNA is TGTGCCAGCAGTTACGTACAGGGACAAGAGACCCAGTACTTC.

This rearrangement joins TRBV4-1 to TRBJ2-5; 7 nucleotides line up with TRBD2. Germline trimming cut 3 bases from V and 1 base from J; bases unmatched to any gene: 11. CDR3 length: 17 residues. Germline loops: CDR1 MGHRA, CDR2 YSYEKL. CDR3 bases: TGCGCCAGCAGCCATGCAGCGGGAAGGACTGGCCAAGAGACCCAGTACTTC. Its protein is CASSHAAGRTGQETQYF.

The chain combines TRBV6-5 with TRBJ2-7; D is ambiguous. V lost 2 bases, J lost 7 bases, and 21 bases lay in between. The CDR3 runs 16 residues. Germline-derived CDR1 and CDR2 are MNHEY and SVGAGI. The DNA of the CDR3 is TGTGCCAGCAGTTACGAATTCCGGACCCCCTTCAGTGAGCAGTACTTC. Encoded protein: CASSYEFRTPFSEQYF.

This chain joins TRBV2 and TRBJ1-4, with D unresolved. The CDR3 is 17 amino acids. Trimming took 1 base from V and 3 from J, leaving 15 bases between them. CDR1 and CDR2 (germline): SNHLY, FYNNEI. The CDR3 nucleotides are TGTGCCAGCAGTGAAGATTCGGGGTTCCCAGCTAATGAAAAACTGTTTTTT. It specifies CASSEDSGFPANEKLFF.

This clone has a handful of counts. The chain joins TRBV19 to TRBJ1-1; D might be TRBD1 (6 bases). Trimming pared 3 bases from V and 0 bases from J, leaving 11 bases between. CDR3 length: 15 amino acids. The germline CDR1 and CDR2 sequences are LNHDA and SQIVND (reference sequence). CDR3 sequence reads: CASSMTGLMNTEAFF. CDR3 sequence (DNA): TGTGCCAGTAGTATGACAGGACTAATGAACACTGAAGCTTTCTTT.